Each of the 18 T cell receptor beta chains below was sequenced from the same sample in a study of blood T cell repertoires in COVID-19. Profiling relied on immunoSEQ multiplex PCR, and the TCRdb table lists in-frame clones only, not all of them. Here the sample spans 190,000 or so clones, around 80% being singletons. Specimen: peripheral blood. Receptors originate from a man aged 50-60 years with active or convalescent COVID-19.

The CDR3 DNA follows: TGTGCCAGCAGCCGCCTTGGACAGCGAACCTCTGGGGCCAACGTCCTGACTTTC. Its translation: CASSRLGQRTSGANVLTF. The rearrangement joins TRBV5-6 to TRBJ2-6, with D perhaps TRBD1 (6 bases). Trimming took 4 bases from V and 0 from J, leaving 17 bases between them. CDR1 is SGHDT and CDR2 is YYEEEE in the germline V gene. CDR3 size: 18 residues. Using reference TRBV5-6 and TRBJ2-6 for the parts outside the CDR3, the full variable domain is DAGVTQSPTHLIKTRGQQVTLRCSPKSGHDTVSWYQQALGQGPQFIFQYYEEEERQRGNFPDRFSGHQFPNYSSELNVNALLLGDSALYLCASSRLGQRTSGANVLTFGAGSRLTVL.

The V and J genes are TRBV28 and TRBJ1-4, with no clear D. Germline V gene data show CDR1 as MDHEN and CDR2 as SYDVKM. The CDR3 totals 13 residues. V lost 5 bases and J 10 bases, leaving 14 bases between the germline ends. CDR3 sequence (DNA): TGTGCCAGCAGTATCGGTATCGGAGGAAAACTGTTTTTT. This gives the protein CASSIGIGGKLFF.

The chain carries TRBV5-1 and TRBJ2-1; 8 nucleotides match TRBD2. The CDR3 is 20 amino acids. The junction had 14 bases not matched to a gene; V was cut back by 0 bases and J by 0 bases. Looked up from germline, CDR1 is SGHRS and CDR2 is YFSETQ. The CDR3 loop reads CASSLAVPSGRLDSYNEQFF. For the CDR3, the DNA is TGCGCCAGCAGCTTGGCCGTCCCGAGCGGGAGACTCGACTCCTACAATGAGCAGTTCTTC.

This rearrangement joins TRBV7-9 to TRBJ2-3; TRBD1 aligns across 7 bases. The V gene end was trimmed by 1 base and the J gene end by 5 bases; junction bases not matched to a gene: 3. The CDR3 has 14 residues. CDR1 and CDR2 (germline): SEHNR, FQNEAQ (reference sequence). CDR3 sequence reads: CASSLGQGLDTQYF. The CDR3 nucleotides read TGTGCCAGCAGCTTAGGACAGGGATTAGATACGCAGTATTTT.

V is TRBV6-6 and J is TRBJ1-1, with 9 bases aligning to TRBD1. J lost 3 bases, V lost 6 bases, and 2 bases had no gene match. Germline-derived CDR1 and CDR2 are MNHNY and SVGAGI (reference sequence). The CDR3 extends over 13 amino acids. CDR3 bases: TGTGCCAGCAGACGACAGGGGGACACTGAAGCTTTCTTT. This translates into CASRRQGDTEAFF.

J is TRBJ1-6 and V is TRBV15, with D tentatively TRBD1 (6 bases). The CDR3 runs to 14 residues. Trimming shortened V by 8 bases and J by 5 bases, and 13 bases separated the two germline ends. Germline CDR1 LNHNV, CDR2 YYDKDF (reference sequence). CDR3 DNA sequence: TGTGCCACCCGGTCAGGGGCCAATAATTCACCCCTCCACTTT. It codes for CATRSGANNSPLHF.

The chain links TRBV6-6 to TRBJ2-1, with D perhaps TRBD1 (6 bases). The CDR3 has 14 residues. Germline V gene lookup returns CDR1 MNHNY and CDR2 SVGAGI (reference sequence). The V gene lost 2 bases and the J gene lost 6 bases, with 11 bases spanning the gap. CDR3: CASSYAGVVNEQFF. For the CDR3, the DNA is TGTGCCAGCAGTTACGCAGGGGTGGTCAATGAGCAGTTCTTC.

The sample holds a few counts of this clone. The chain joins TRBV13 to TRBJ2-3; tentatively, D is TRBD1 (5 bases). The germline gives CDR1 PRHDT, CDR2 FYEKMQ (reference sequence). With 6 bases removed from V and 6 bases from J, the gap between germline ends came to 28 bases. The CDR3 covers 18 residues. The CDR3 region is CASRGPPTAAEDVDTQYF. Here the CDR3 DNA reads TGTGCCAGCAGAGGCCCCCCGACAGCCGCCGAGGACGTTGATACGCAGTATTTT.

DNA of the CDR3: TGTGCCAGCAGCCTCGGGGGGTCGAGAGAAAAACTGTTTTTT. Its protein product is CASSLGGSREKLFF. J is TRBJ1-4 and V is TRBV9, with D perhaps TRBD1 (5 bases). Germline assignment: CDR1 SGDLS and CDR2 YYNGEE. Trimming left V 4 bases short and J 8 bases short, with 15 bases between. CDR3 size: 14 residues.

The rearrangement joins TRBV7-9 to TRBJ2-5; D uncertain. V lost 1 base, J lost 1 base, and 10 bases lay in between. The length of the CDR3 is 15 residues. In germline, CDR1 is SEHNR, CDR2 FQNEAQ (reference sequence). The CDR3 nucleotides are TGTGCCAGCAGCTTAGTAGCAACTGCCCAAGAGACCCAGTACTTC. Protein: CASSLVATAQETQYF.

The genes are TRBV5-4 and TRBJ1-1, with 9 bases lining up with TRBD1. With V trimmed by 4 bases and J by 5 bases, 6 bases remained unmatched. Germline CDR1 SGHNT, CDR2 YYREEE (reference sequence). The CDR3 is 14 residues long. The CDR3 region is CASSPSTGGTEAFF. The CDR3 DNA is TGTGCCAGCAGCCCTTCGACAGGGGGAACTGAAGCTTTCTTT.

The chain carries TRBV20-1 and TRBJ1-6; TRBD1 agrees at 10 bases. The CDR3 sequence is 14 residues long. Germline-derived CDR1 and CDR2 are DFQATT and SNEGSKA (reference sequence). V gave up 3 bases and J gave up 7 bases; unmatched junction bases: 3. The CDR3: CSASDRGLNSPLHF. The CDR3 DNA sequence: TGCAGTGCTAGTGACAGGGGGCTAAATTCACCCCTCCACTTT.

The V call is TRBV10-3, the J call TRBJ1-2; D remains unclear. V was clipped by 6 bases and J by 3 bases, with 17 bases between them. The germline V gene has CDR1 ENHRY and CDR2 SYGVKD. The CDR3 loop spans 15 amino acids. CDR3 amino acids: CAIRTPAGGDYGYTF. Written as DNA, the CDR3 is TGTGCCATCAGGACCCCGGCGGGAGGCGACTATGGCTACACCTTC.

The chain uses TRBV6-1 and TRBJ1-4; no clear D gene. Trimming left V 0 bases short and J 6 bases short, with 14 bases between. CDR3 length: 16 residues. CDR1 and CDR2 (germline): MNHNS, SASEGT. Here the CDR3 DNA reads TGTGCCAGCAGTGAAGCGCTGGTAGGAGGGCATGAAAAACTGTTTTTT. This encodes CASSEALVGGHEKLFF.

V is TRBV18 and J is TRBJ1-5, with D unresolved. CDR1 is KGHSH, CDR2 LQKENI, per germline. CDR3 size: 13 residues. Trimming pared 6 bases from V and 2 bases from J, leaving 8 bases between. The CDR3 nucleotides are TGTGCCAGCTCCCGCCAGGGCAATCAGCCCCAGCATTTT. It encodes CASSRQGNQPQHF. Variable domain in full (rest from reference TRBV18 and TRBJ1-5): NAGVMQNPRHLVRRRGQEARLRCSPMKGHSHVYWYRQLPEEGLKFMVYLQKENIIDESGMPKERFSAEFPKEGPSILRIQQVVRGDSAAYFCASSRQGNQPQHFGDGTRLSIL.

The rearrangement uses TRBV15 and TRBJ2-7, with a possible D match to TRBD2 (5 bases). This CDR3 is built from 15 residues. V lost 5 bases to trimming and J lost 4 bases, with 18 bases between them. CDR1 is LNHNV and CDR2 is YYDKDF in the germline V gene (reference sequence). CDR3 residues: CATSEPGSSLYEQYF. The CDR3 bases are TGTGCCACCAGCGAACCGGGATCTTCACTATACGAGCAGTACTTC.

This rearrangement joins TRBV23-1 to TRBJ2-2, with D maybe TRBD2 (6 bases). TRBV23-1 is assigned to the ORF class and has an uncertain function. The CDR3 covers 12 residues. Trimming pared 4 bases from V and 7 bases from J, leaving 7 bases between. CDR3 bases: TGCGCCAGCAGTCGGAGGGGCGGGGAGCTGTTTTTT. It yields the protein CASSRRGGELFF.

V gene TRBV4-1 combines with J gene TRBJ1-2; 8 bases map to TRBD1. J was trimmed by 7 bases and V by 4 bases; bases with no gene match: 5. CDR1 is MGHRA and CDR2 is YSYEKL in the germline V gene. There are 13 residues in the CDR3. The CDR3 loop is CASSPGQGGGYTF. Here the CDR3 DNA reads TGCGCCAGCAGCCCCGGACAGGGTGGTGGCTACACCTTC.